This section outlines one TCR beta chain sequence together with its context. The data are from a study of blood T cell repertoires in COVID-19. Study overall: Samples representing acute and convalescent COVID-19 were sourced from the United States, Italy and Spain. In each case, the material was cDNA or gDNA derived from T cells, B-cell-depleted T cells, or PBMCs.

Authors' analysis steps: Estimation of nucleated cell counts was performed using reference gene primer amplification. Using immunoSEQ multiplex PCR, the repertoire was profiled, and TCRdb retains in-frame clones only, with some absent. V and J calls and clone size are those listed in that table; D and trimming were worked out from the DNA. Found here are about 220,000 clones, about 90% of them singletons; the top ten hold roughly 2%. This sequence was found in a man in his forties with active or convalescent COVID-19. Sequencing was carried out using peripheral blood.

The CDR3 is CASTEGAENEQYF. The CDR3 bases are TGTGCCAGCACCGAGGGGGCCGAAAACGAGCAGTACTTC. The gene calls are TRBV28 and TRBJ2-7; TRBD1 matches at 7 bases. V gave up 7 bases and J gave up 5 bases; unmatched junction bases: 8. There are 13 residues in the CDR3. CDR1 and CDR2 (germline): MDHEN, SYDVKM.